Listed here are 22 T cell receptor beta chains from one sample, sequenced in a study of response to subunit inactivated influenza vaccine. Each CDR3 protein is one row after TCRdb ran MiXCR on the RT-PCR reads. The sample records about 650,000 distinct CDR3 sequences, about 15% being singletons. The specimen comprised PBMCs from blood, sampled roughly 15 days before vaccination. These receptors came from a man aged 45-60 years who received an inactivated influenza vaccine.

This clonotype came up many times. The chain uses TRBV7-2 and TRBJ1-2, with a tentative D call TRBD1 (5 bases). The V end was cut by 1 base, the J end by 4 bases, with 7 bases between. Germline V gene lookup returns CDR1 SGHTA and CDR2 FQGNSA. The CDR3 runs 13 residues. The CDR3 sequence: CASSLDRSYGYTF. In nucleotides, the CDR3 is TGTGCCAGCAGCTTAGACAGGTCCTATGGCTACACCTTC.

The rearrangement links TRBV7-2 to TRBJ1-2; D is possibly TRBD1 (6 bases). This CDR3 has 15 amino acids. Per the germline V gene, CDR1 is SGHTA and CDR2 is FQGNSA. Trimming cost V 6 bases and J 4 bases, with 18 bases left between them. CDR3 bases: TGTGCCAGCAGTTTCCGGGGGCAAACGTTCTATGGCTACACCTTC. It yields the protein CASSFRGQTFYGYTF.

This clonotype was counted a few times. Here the CDR3 DNA reads TGTGCCAGCAGTCTAGGGATGGGCAATCAGCCCCAGCATTTT. Its translation: CASSLGMGNQPQHF. The chain joins TRBV12-3 or TRBV12-4 to TRBJ1-5; D remains unclear. The V and J ends lost 5 bases and 2 bases respectively, with 10 bases between them. This CDR3 spans 14 amino acids.

This chain uses TRBV6-2 or TRBV6-3 with TRBJ2-1; 11 bases fit TRBD2. The V segment lost 7 bases and the J segment 10 bases; nucleotides outside the gene matches: 9. The CDR3 contains 14 residues. From germline, CDR1 is MNHEY and CDR2 SVGEGT. DNA for the CDR3: TGTGCCAGCATAAATAGCGGGAGGGCGGGCGAGCAGTTCTTC. As protein: CASINSGRAGEQFF.

This clonotype was picked up a small number of times. This chain joins TRBV20-1 and TRBJ1-6; TRBD1 matches at 7 bases. The CDR3 totals 14 residues. Germline lookup yields CDR1 DFQATT and CDR2 SNEGSKA (reference sequence). Trimming at V came to 5 bases and at J to 6 bases, leaving 7 bases not matched to a gene. For the CDR3, the DNA is TGCAGTGCTTCCCGGACAGGCCTTAATTCACCCCTCCACTTT. Protein sequence: CSASRTGLNSPLHF.

V is TRBV10-3 and J is TRBJ1-1, with 8 bases identical to TRBD1. V lost 3 bases to trimming and J lost 4 bases; unmatched junction nucleotides: 4. The CDR3 extends over 14 amino acids. CDR1 is ENHRY and CDR2 is SYGVKD in the germline V gene. The CDR3 coding sequence is TGTGCCATCAGTGACCAGGGACAGGTCACTGAAGCTTTCTTT. The encoded protein is CAISDQGQVTEAFF.

The V and J genes are TRBV7-9 and TRBJ2-1; D is ambiguous. Germline assignment: CDR1 SEHNR and CDR2 FQNEAQ (reference sequence). Deletions cut 1 base from V and 5 bases from J, with 6 bases between. The CDR3 totals 13 residues. The CDR3 spells CASSLGDHNEQFF. The CDR3 nucleotides are TGTGCCAGCAGCTTAGGAGACCACAATGAGCAGTTCTTC. Together with reference TRBV7-9 and TRBJ2-1, the CDR3 gives the full variable domain: DTGVSQNPRHKITKRGQNVTFRCDPISEHNRLYWYRQTLGQGPEFLTYFQNEAQLEKSRLLSDRFSAERPKGSFSTLEIQRTEQGDSAMYLCASSLGDHNEQFFGPGTRLTVL.

The chain combines TRBV7-2 with TRBJ2-3, with 12 bases lining up with TRBD2. The CDR3 totals 17 residues. Germline trimming cut 2 bases from V and 4 bases from J; bases unmatched to any gene: 7. Germline V lookup: CDR1 SGHTA, CDR2 FQGNSA. The CDR3 loop reads CASSLTSTSGGADTQYF. The DNA for the CDR3 is TGTGCCAGCAGCTTAACTTCGACTAGCGGGGGCGCAGATACGCAGTATTTT.

The V gene is TRBV4-3, the J gene TRBJ2-1; D assignment may be TRBD1 or TRBD2 (5 bases each). The V gene lost 2 bases and the J gene lost 4 bases, with 9 bases spanning the gap. The CDR3 has 14 amino acids. Germline V gene lookup returns CDR1 LGHNA and CDR2 YSLEER. The CDR3 bases are TGCGCCAGCAGCCAATGGGACGGATACAATGAGCAGTTCTTC. Residues: CASSQWDGYNEQFF.

At least ten counts were recorded for this clonotype. This chain connects TRBV12-3 or TRBV12-4 to TRBJ1-2, with D hard to call. Between the trimmed V and J ends, which lost 6 bases and 5 bases, there was a span of 13 bases. CDR3 length equals 13 residues. This CDR3 is CASSHGRPYGYTF. The CDR3 nucleotides are TGTGCCAGCAGCCACGGACGGCCTTATGGCTACACCTTC.

In this sample, this clonotype turned up many times. The chain is built from TRBV20-1 and TRBJ2-1; 9 nucleotides agree with TRBD2. Germline values: CDR1 DFQATT, CDR2 SNEGSKA (reference sequence). This CDR3 is built from 15 residues. Unmatched junction bases numbered 13, after V lost 8 bases and J lost 5 bases. The CDR3 protein is CSLRLGGRDHNEQFF. CDR3 DNA: TGCAGTCTCAGGCTTGGCGGGAGGGATCACAATGAGCAGTTCTTC.

The chain is built from TRBV5-1 and TRBJ1-5; TRBD1 aligns across 9 bases. CDR1 is SGHRS, CDR2 YFSETQ, per germline. J lost 2 bases, V lost 0 bases, and 6 bases had no gene match. This CDR3 is built from 17 residues. Written as DNA, the CDR3 is TGCGCCAGCAGCTTGGATCCTCGGGACAGGGGCAATCAGCCCCAGCATTTT. This sequence encodes CASSLDPRDRGNQPQHF.

This clonotype occurred many times. The genes are TRBV18 and TRBJ2-1; TRBD2 is a possible D gene (5 bases). The CDR3 loop spans 14 amino acids. Between the trimmed V and J ends, which lost 3 bases and 8 bases, there was a span of 14 bases. Looked up from germline, CDR1 is KGHSH and CDR2 is LQKENI. The CDR3 sequence is CASSPTSGVDEQFF. DNA of the CDR3: TGTGCCAGCTCACCTACAAGCGGAGTCGATGAGCAGTTCTTC.

V usage is TRBV27 and J usage is TRBJ2-4; 7 positions agree with TRBD1. V shed 8 bases, J shed 0 bases, and the junction held 10 bases outside the gene matches. Looked up from germline, CDR1 is MNHEY and CDR2 is SMNVEV (reference sequence). This CDR3 has 16 amino acids. CDR3 in amino acids: CASGSGDSLAKNIQYF. Written as DNA, the CDR3 is TGTGCCAGCGGGTCAGGGGACAGCTTAGCCAAAAACATTCAGTACTTC.

CDR3 DNA sequence: TGTGCCAGCAGCCAAGAGGGTCTCTCAGAGGGAGAGACCCAGTACTTC. It is translated as CASSQEGLSEGETQYF. This sequence joins TRBV4-2 and TRBJ2-5; the D gene is possibly TRBD2 (5 bases). The CDR3 consists of 16 residues. V was shortened by 0 bases and J by 4 bases, with 15 bases between the two germline ends. The V gene's germline CDR1 is LGHNA and CDR2 YNFKEQ.

This clonotype was observed a handful of times. The rearrangement uses TRBV12-3 or TRBV12-4 and TRBJ1-5; D gene unclear. Trimming cost V 3 bases and J 3 bases, with 9 bases left between them. The CDR3 is 14 amino acids. The CDR3, as DNA: TGTGCCAGCAGTTTGGGCGGCCCCAATCAGCCCCAGCATTTT. Protein product: CASSLGGPNQPQHF.

The chain carries TRBV2 and TRBJ2-7; TRBD1 is a possible D gene (6 bases). The CDR3 runs 14 residues. Germline CDR1 and CDR2: SNHLY and FYNNEI. V shed 5 bases and J shed 4 bases, with 15 bases lying between them. CDR3 sequence reads: CASSSRDITYEQYF. The CDR3 nucleotides are TGTGCCAGCAGTAGCCGGGACATCACATACGAGCAGTACTTC.

The V call is TRBV11-2, the J call TRBJ1-1, with D hard to call. Germline CDR1 is SGHAT and CDR2 is FQNNGV. CDR3 length equals 14 residues. V gave up 0 bases and J gave up 1 base, with 6 bases separating them. Written as DNA, the CDR3 is TGTGCCAGCAGCTTAGATATCAAGAACACTGAAGCTTTCTTT. Protein product: CASSLDIKNTEAFF.

This clonotype was detected a few times. The chain is built from TRBV5-1 and TRBJ2-3; D may be TRBD2 (6 bases). V dropped 0 bases and J dropped 2 bases, with 13 bases sitting between them. Germline CDR1 is SGHRS and CDR2 is YFSETQ. The CDR3 has 16 amino acids. Here the CDR3 reads CASSLALGGFTDTQYF. Here the CDR3 DNA reads TGCGCCAGCAGCTTGGCCTTAGGAGGGTTCACAGATACGCAGTATTTT.

Many counts were recorded for this clonotype. CDR3 nucleotides: TGCGCCAGCAGCTTGGAGGGACACCGCAATCAGCCCCAGCATTTT. This translates into CASSLEGHRNQPQHF. This sequence joins TRBV5-1 and TRBJ1-5, with D maybe TRBD1 (6 bases). Germline lookup yields CDR1 SGHRS and CDR2 YFSETQ. This CDR3 contains 15 residues. V dropped 0 bases and J dropped 2 bases, with 9 bases sitting between them.

This sequence joins TRBV7-9 and TRBJ1-5; D call uncertain. The V end lost 5 bases, the J end lost 2 bases, and 13 bases lay between the germline ends. The CDR3 loop spans 15 amino acids. The germline CDR1 and CDR2 sequences are SEHNR and FQNEAQ (reference sequence). The CDR3 nucleotides read TGTGCCAGCAGCCCGGTCGGGATTGGCAATCAGCCCCAGCATTTT. Its translation: CASSPVGIGNQPQHF. Together with reference TRBV7-9 and TRBJ1-5, the CDR3 gives the full variable domain: DTGVSQNPRHKITKRGQNVTFRCDPISEHNRLYWYRQTLGQGPEFLTYFQNEAQLEKSRLLSDRFSAERPKGSFSTLEIQRTEQGDSAMYLCASSPVGIGNQPQHFGDGTRLSIL.

This clonotype was observed a few times. This chain joins TRBV5-1 and TRBJ2-5, with D tentatively TRBD1 or TRBD2 (5 bases each). Germline V gives CDR1 SGHRS, CDR2 YFSETQ. The CDR3 is 13 residues long. The V and J ends lost 0 bases and 5 bases respectively, with 8 bases between them. The CDR3 DNA is TGCGCCAGCAGCTTGGCAGGGACCGAGACCCAGTACTTC. This gives the protein CASSLAGTETQYF.